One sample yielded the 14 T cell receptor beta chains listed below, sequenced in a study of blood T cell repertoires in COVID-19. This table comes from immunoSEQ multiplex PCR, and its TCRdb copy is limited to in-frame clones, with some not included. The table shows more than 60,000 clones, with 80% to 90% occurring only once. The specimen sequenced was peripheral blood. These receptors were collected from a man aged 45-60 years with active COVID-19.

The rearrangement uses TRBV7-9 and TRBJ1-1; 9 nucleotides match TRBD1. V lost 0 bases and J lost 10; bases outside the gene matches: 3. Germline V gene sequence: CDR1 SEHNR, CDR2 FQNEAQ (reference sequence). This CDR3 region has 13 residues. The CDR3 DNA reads TGTGCCAGCAGCTTAGCGGACAGGGGAGCAGCTTTCTTT. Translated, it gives CASSLADRGAAFF.

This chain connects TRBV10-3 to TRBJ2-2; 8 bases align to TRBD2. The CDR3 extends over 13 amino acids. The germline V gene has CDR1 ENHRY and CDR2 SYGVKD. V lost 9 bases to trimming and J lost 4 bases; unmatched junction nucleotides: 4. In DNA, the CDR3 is TGTGCCATTCGGGGGGGCGGCACCGGGGAGCTGTTTTTT. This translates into CAIRGGGTGELFF.

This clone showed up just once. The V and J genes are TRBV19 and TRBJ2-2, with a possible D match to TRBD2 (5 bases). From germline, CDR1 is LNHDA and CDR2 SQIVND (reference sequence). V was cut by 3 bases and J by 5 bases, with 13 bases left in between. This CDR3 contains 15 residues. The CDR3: CASSIAEGRTGELFF. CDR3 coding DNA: TGTGCCAGTAGTATCGCTGAGGGTCGGACCGGGGAGCTGTTTTTT. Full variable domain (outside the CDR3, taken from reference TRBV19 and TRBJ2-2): DGGITQSPKYLFRKEGQNVTLSCEQNLNHDAMYWYRQDPGQGLRLIYYSQIVNDFQKGDIAEGYSVSREKKESFPLTVTSAQKNPTAFYLCASSIAEGRTGELFFGEGSRLTVL.

CDR3 protein: CASRPGHYNEQFF. CDR3 DNA sequence: TGTGCCAGCAGACCCGGACACTACAATGAGCAGTTCTTC. V gene TRBV27 combines with J gene TRBJ2-1, with a weak D call TRBD1 (5 bases). V lost 6 bases, J lost 3 bases, and 9 bases lay in between. The CDR3 is 13 amino acids. Germline values: CDR1 MNHEY, CDR2 SMNVEV (reference sequence).

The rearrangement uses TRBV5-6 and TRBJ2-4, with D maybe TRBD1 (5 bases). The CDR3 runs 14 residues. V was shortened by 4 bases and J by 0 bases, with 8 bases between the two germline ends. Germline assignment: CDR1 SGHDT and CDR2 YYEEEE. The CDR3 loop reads CASSPGLAKNIQYF. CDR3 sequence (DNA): TGTGCCAGCAGCCCAGGGTTAGCCAAAAACATTCAGTACTTC.

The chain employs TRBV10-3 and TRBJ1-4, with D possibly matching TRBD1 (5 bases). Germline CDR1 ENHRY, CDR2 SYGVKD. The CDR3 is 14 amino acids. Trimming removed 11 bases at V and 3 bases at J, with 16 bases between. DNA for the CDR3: TGTGCCGTCGGGCGGGGGGGACCTAATGAAAAACTGTTTTTT. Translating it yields CAVGRGGPNEKLFF.

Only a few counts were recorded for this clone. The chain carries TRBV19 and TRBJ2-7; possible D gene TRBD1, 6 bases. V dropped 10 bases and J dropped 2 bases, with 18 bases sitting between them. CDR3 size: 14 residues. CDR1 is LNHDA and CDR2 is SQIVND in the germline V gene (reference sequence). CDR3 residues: CATRITGSTYEQYF. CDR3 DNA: TGTGCCACCAGAATCACAGGGTCAACCTACGAGCAGTACTTC.

The CDR3 loop is CASSYSGGTDTQYF. CDR3 DNA sequence: TGTGCCAGTAGTTACAGCGGGGGAACAGATACGCAGTATTTT. The rearrangement links TRBV19 to TRBJ2-3, with TRBD2 matching 8 bases. The CDR3 extends over 14 amino acids. V gave up 5 bases and J gave up 3 bases; unmatched junction bases: 4. Germline V lookup: CDR1 LNHDA, CDR2 SQIVND (reference sequence).

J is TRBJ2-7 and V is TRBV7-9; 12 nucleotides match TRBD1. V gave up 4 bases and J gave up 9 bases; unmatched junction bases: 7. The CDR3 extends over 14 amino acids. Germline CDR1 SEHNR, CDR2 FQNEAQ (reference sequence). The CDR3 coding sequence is TGTGCCAGCAGCTCAGGGGACAGGGGGCATGTGCAGTACTTC. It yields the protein CASSSGDRGHVQYF.

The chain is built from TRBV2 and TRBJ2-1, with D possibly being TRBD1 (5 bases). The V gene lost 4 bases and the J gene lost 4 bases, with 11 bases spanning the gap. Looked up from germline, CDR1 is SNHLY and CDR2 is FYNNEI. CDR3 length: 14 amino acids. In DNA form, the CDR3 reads TGTGCCAGCAGTGGACAGATACTATACAATGAGCAGTTCTTC. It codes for CASSGQILYNEQFF.

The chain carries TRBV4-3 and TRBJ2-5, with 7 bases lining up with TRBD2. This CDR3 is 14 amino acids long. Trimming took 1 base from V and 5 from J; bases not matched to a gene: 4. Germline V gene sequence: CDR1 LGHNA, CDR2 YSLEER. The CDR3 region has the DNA TGCGCCAGCAGCCAAGGCGGGAGACTGGAGACCCAGTACTTC. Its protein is CASSQGGRLETQYF.

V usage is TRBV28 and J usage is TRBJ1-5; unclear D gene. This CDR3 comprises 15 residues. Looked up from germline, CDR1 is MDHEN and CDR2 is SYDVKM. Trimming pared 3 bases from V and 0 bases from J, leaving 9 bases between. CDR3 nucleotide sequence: TGTGCCAGCAGTTTGATCACCTATAGCAATCAGCCCCAGCATTTT. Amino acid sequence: CASSLITYSNQPQHF.

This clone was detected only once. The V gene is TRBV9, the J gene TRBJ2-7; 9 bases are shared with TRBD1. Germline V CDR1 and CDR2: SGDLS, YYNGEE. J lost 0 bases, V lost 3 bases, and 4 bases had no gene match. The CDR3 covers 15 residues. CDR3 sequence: CASSAGTGTSYEQYF. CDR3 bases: TGTGCCAGCAGCGCCGGGACAGGGACCTCCTACGAGCAGTACTTC.

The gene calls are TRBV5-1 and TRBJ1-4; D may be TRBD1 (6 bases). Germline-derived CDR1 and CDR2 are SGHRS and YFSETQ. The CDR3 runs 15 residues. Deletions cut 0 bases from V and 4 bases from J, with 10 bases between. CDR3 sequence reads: CASSLEGGFNEKLFF. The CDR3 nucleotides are TGCGCCAGCAGCTTGGAAGGGGGTTTTAATGAAAAACTGTTTTTT.